Listed below are T cell receptor beta chains from one sample, sequenced in a study of blood T cell repertoires in COVID-19. Assay used: immunoSEQ multiplex PCR; TCRdb lists only in-frame clones, some missing. The sample records some 240,000 clones, about 94% being singletons. Sequenced material: peripheral blood. The receptors were sampled from a man in his sixties with COVID-19, enrolled during active disease. Each CDR3 is given with its conserved first and last residue. The order of the fields is D gene, J gene, V gene, CDR3 DNA, CDR3 protein. A D gene is named only where the DNA matches it firmly.

NA TRBJ2-3 TRBV19 TGTGCCAGTAGTCGTCTGAGCGACGGCACAGATACGCAGTATTTT CASSRLSDGTDTQYF
NA TRBJ1-3 TRBV4-3 TGCGCCAGCAGCCAAGAAGGGGCCGAAGCTTCTGGAAACACCATATATTTT CASSQEGAEASGNTIYF
TRBD2 TRBJ2-7 TRBV28 TGTGCCAGCAGTTTAGGAGCGACTAGCGGAGCCTACGAGCAGTACTTC CASSLGATSGAYEQYF
NA TRBJ2-5 TRBV19 TGTGCCAGTAAGGCGCGGGGTGCCCAAGAGACCCAGTACTTC CASKARGAQETQYF
NA TRBJ1-1 TRBV5-4 TGTGCCAGCAAGGGAGACACTGAAGCTTTCTTT CASKGDTEAFF
TRBD1 TRBJ1-1 TRBV7-2 TGTGCCAGCAGCCCGAGACAGGGGGTCGTTGAAGCTTTCTTT CASSPRQGVVEAFF
TRBD2 TRBJ2-3 TRBV24-1 TGTGCCACCAGTGATTCACTAGCGGGGACACGGTATTTT CATSDSLAGTRYF
NA TRBJ1-1 TRBV4-1 TGCGCCAGCAGTCCTCGGGGTATGAACACTGAAGCTTTCTTT CASSPRGMNTEAFF
TRBD1 TRBJ2-1 TRBV5-6 TGTGCCAGCAGCCCCAGGGGACAGGGGGTGAATGAGCAGTTCTTC CASSPRGQGVNEQFF
NA TRBJ2-2 TRBV9 TGTGCCAGCAGCGTAGCCCCGACAGCGAACACCGGGGAGCTGTTTTTT CASSVAPTANTGELFF
TRBD2 TRBJ2-7 TRBV5-1 TGCGCCAGCAGCTTTAGCGGGAGTAAAGCGTACGAGCAGTACTTC CASSFSGSKAYEQYF
TRBD1 TRBJ2-3 TRBV19 TGTGCCACCGGACAGGGGATGGTATATGCAGATACGCAGTATTTT CATGQGMVYADTQYF